The T cell receptor (beta chain) described here comes from a study of identical twins. Findings of the study overall: Zero-insertion analyses might be partly confounded by invariant T cells like MAIT and iNKT.

Between the trimmed V and J ends, which lost 0 bases and 4 bases, there was a span of 14 bases. Germline lookup yields CDR1 SGHRS and CDR2 YFSETQ. CDR3 length equals 15 residues. TCRdb itself ran the 5' RACE reads through MiXCR, one entry per CDR3 protein. The sample lists some 97,000 distinct CDR3 sequences, under 6.5% seen once, with over 9.5% in the top ten. This clonotype was found many times. Its antigen is undetermined. The chain couples TRBV5-1 to TRBJ2-7; maybe TRBD2 (5 bases). The sequencing sample was made of memory T cells sorted from blood. This TCR derives from a woman in her fifties or sixties in good health. CDR3 in DNA: TGCGCCAGCAGCTTGGCCATGGAACTAGGGTACGAGCAGTACTTC. Encoded protein: CASSLAMELGYEQYF.